This T cell receptor (beta chain) was profiled in a study of technical replicates of blood from a handful of donors. This CDR3 region has 16 residues. Germline-derived CDR1 and CDR2 are KGHSH and LQKENI. V was trimmed by 1 base and J by 6 bases, leaving 16 bases between them. Here immunoSEQ multiplex PCR was the method, and the copy in TCRdb shows in-frame clones only, minus some. The sample shows about 75,000 clones, 91% of them seen only once. The sequencing sample was made of T cells isolated from PBMCs. This chain links TRBV18 with TRBJ2-1, with a weak D call TRBD2 (6 bases). This TCR came from a human donor in good health. Some clones in this sample may be carry-over from other donors' samples. CDR3 sequence reads: CASSPLSGVLSNEQFF. Written as DNA, the CDR3 is TGTGCCAGCTCACCACTATCGGGAGTCCTCTCCAATGAGCAGTTCTTC.